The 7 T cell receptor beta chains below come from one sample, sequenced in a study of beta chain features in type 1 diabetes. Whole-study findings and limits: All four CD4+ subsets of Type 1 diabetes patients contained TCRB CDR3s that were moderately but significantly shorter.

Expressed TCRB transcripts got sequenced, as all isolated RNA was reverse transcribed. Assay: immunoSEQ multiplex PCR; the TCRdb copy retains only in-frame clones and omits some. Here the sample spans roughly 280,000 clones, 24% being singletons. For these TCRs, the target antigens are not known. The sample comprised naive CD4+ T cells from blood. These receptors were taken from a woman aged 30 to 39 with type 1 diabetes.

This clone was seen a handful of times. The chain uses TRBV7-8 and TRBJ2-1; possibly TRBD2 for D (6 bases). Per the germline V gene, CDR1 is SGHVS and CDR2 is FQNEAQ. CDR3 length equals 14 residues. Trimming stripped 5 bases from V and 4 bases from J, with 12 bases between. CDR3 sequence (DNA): TGTGCCAGCAGCCCGCGCGGGGATTACAATGAGCAGTTCTTC. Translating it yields CASSPRGDYNEQFF.

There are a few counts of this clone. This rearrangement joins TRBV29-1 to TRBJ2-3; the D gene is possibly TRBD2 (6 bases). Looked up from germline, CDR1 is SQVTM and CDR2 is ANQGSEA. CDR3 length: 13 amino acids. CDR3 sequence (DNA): TGCAGTTTGGACGCGGGAAGCACAGATACGCAGTATTTT. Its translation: CSLDAGSTDTQYF.

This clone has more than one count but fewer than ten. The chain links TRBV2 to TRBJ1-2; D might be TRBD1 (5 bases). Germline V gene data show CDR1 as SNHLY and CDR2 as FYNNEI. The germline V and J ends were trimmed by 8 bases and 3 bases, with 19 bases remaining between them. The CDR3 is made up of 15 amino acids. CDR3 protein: CASPDKGLLYYGYTF. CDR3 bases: TGTGCCAGCCCGGACAAGGGCCTCCTTTACTATGGCTACACCTTC.

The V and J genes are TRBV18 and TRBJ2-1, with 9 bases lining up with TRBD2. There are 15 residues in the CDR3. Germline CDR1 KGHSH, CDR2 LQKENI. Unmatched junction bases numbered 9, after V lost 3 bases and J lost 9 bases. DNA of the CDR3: TGTGCCAGCTCACCCGGACTCCGCGGGGGGGGTGAGCAGTTCTTC. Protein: CASSPGLRGGGEQFF.

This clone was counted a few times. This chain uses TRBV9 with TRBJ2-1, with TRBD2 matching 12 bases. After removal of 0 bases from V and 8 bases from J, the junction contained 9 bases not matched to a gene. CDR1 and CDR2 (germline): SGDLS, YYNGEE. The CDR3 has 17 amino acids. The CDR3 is CASSVAPSGRAEDEQFF. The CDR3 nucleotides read TGTGCCAGCAGCGTAGCTCCTAGCGGGAGGGCCGAGGATGAGCAGTTCTTC. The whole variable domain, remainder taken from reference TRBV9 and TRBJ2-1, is DSGVTQTPKHLITATGQRVTLRCSPRSGDLSVYWYQQSLDQGLQFLIQYYNGEERAKGNILERFSAQQFPDLHSELNLSSLELGDSALYFCASSVAPSGRAEDEQFFGPGTRLTVL.

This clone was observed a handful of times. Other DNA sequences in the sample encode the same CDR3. The DNA of the CDR3 is TGTGCCAGCAGCGTAGGAGTTAGCTCCTACAATGAGCAGTTCTTC. The encoded protein is CASSVGVSSYNEQFF. The chain couples TRBV9 to TRBJ2-1; the D is unclear. The length of the CDR3 is 15 residues. Germline CDR1 SGDLS, CDR2 YYNGEE. Trimming left V 0 bases short and J 0 bases short, with 7 bases between. The variable domain in full, with the rest retrieved from reference TRBV9 and TRBJ2-1, is DSGVTQTPKHLITATGQRVTLRCSPRSGDLSVYWYQQSLDQGLQFLIQYYNGEERAKGNILERFSAQQFPDLHSELNLSSLELGDSALYFCASSVGVSSYNEQFFGPGTRLTVL.

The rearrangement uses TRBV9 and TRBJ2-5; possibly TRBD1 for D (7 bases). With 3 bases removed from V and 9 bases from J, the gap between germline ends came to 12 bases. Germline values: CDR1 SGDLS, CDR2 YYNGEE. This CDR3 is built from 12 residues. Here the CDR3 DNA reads TGTGCCAGCAGCGGAGACAGGGAGGCCCAGTACTTC. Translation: CASSGDREAQYF.